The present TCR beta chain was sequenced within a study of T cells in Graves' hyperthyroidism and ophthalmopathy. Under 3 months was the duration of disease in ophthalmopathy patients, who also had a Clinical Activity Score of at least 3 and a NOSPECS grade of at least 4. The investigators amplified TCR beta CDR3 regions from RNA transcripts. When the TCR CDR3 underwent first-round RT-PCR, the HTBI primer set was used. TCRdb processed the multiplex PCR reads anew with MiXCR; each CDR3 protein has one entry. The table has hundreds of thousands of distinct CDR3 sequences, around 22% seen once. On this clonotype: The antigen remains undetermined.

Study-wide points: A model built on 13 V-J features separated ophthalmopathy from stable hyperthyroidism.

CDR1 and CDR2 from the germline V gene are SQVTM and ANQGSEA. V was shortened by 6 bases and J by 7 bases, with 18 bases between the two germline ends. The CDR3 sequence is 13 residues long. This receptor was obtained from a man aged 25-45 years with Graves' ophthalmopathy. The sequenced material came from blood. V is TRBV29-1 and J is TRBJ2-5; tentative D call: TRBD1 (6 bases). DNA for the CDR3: TGCAGCGTCGTCGAACAGGGTGGCGGGACCCAGTACTTC. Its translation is CSVVEQGGGTQYF.